The 25 T cell receptor beta chains below all came from one sample that was sequenced in a study of shared clonotypes between healthy human individuals (dated by TCRdb to between 2020 and 2021). For the CD8 naive samples, CD45RO-negative cells were positively selected for CCR7, yielding a CD45RA+CCR7+ population from which TemRA cells were excluded. The protocol used for the library was the immunoSEQ multiplex PCR assay. TCRdb took over this immuneACCESS table, retaining in-frame rearrangements with V and J assigned. Such tables are incomplete; in checked studies, under half of the missing clones stem from an unresolved V gene, and the remainder is unexplained. Within this sample are some 2.1 million clones, with over 85% of them counted one time only. The ten largest clones represent about 1.1% of the sample. Sequences were obtained from naive CD8+ T cells sorted from blood. Sample cell subset or site, as interpreted from the label and publication: CD45RA+CCR7+. The receptors originated from a man aged 18 to 30 in good health.

The rearrangement links TRBV23-1 to TRBJ1-5; TRBD1 agrees at 7 bases. TRBV23-1 qualifies as an ORF whose function is uncertain. After removal of 3 bases from V and 0 bases from J, the junction contained 5 bases not matched to a gene. This CDR3 comprises 16 residues. CDR3 amino acids: CASSHPRGDSNQPQHF. The CDR3 DNA reads TGCGCCAGCAGTCATCCCAGGGGGGATAGCAATCAGCCCCAGCATTTT.

The V call is TRBV7-9, the J call TRBJ1-1; 7 bases line up with TRBD1. The length of the CDR3 is 15 residues. Germline V gene lookup returns CDR1 SEHNR and CDR2 FQNEAQ (reference sequence). The V and J ends lost 2 bases and 4 bases, in that order; junction bases with no gene match: 7. The CDR3 nucleotides are TGTGCCAGCAGCTTATCCCCGACAGGGTCCACTGAAGCTTTCTTT. Encoded protein: CASSLSPTGSTEAFF.

CDR3 protein: CASSSIGGNTEAFF. The CDR3, as DNA: TGTGCCAGCAGCTCCATTGGGGGGAACACTGAAGCTTTCTTT. This chain joins TRBV9 and TRBJ1-1; weak D call: TRBD1 (5 bases). The CDR3 is 14 amino acids. Per the germline V gene, CDR1 is SGDLS and CDR2 is YYNGEE. V lost 4 bases to trimming and J lost 1 base, with 11 bases between them.

Notes on this clone: Mismatch with germline at one junction end may stem from a read error. This chain links TRBV11-3 with TRBJ2-7; no definite D call. The CDR3 is 14 amino acids. In germline, CDR1 is SGHNT, CDR2 YENEEA. The CDR3 loop is CASSFNGDSNEQYF. CDR3 in DNA: TGTGCCAGCAGCTTTAACGGAGACTCCAACGAGCAGTACTTC.

The chain links TRBV4-1 to TRBJ1-1; maybe TRBD1 (5 bases). From germline, CDR1 is MGHRA and CDR2 YSYEKL. The CDR3 contains 14 residues. Trimming pared 3 bases from V and 3 bases from J, leaving 11 bases between. The chain's CDR3 is CASSQGVQDTEAFF. CDR3 DNA: TGCGCCAGCAGCCAGGGGGTGCAGGACACTGAAGCTTTCTTT.

Concerning this clone: This sample includes further DNA sequences coding for the same CDR3. The CDR3 region has the DNA TGTGCCAGCAGCGTAGGGCCCGAGAACACCGGGGAGCTGTTTTTT. Encoded protein: CASSVGPENTGELFF. V is TRBV9 and J is TRBJ2-2, with D unclear. CDR1 SGDLS and CDR2 YYNGEE come from the germline V gene. CDR3 length: 15 amino acids. V was pared by 0 bases and J by 1 base, with 7 bases between.

J is TRBJ2-3 and V is TRBV11-2; a weak D match, TRBD2 (5 bases). V lost 5 bases and J lost 6, with 18 bases in between. The germline V gene encodes CDR1 SGHAT and CDR2 FQNNGV. The CDR3 length is 15 residues. Written as DNA, the CDR3 is TGTGCCAGCAGCCCAACTAGGTCCCCCACGGATACGCAGTATTTT. Translated: CASSPTRSPTDTQYF.

A note on this clone: The sample holds other DNA sequences that translate to the same CDR3. V and J are TRBV29-1 and TRBJ2-2; weak D call: TRBD2 (6 bases). This CDR3 contains 13 residues. V gave up 6 bases and J gave up 0 bases, with 8 bases separating them. Germline CDR1 SQVTM, CDR2 ANQGSEA. For the CDR3, the DNA is TGCAGCGTACCGGGAGCGAACACCGGGGAGCTGTTTTTT. It specifies CSVPGANTGELFF.

This clone was observed once. The chain carries TRBV5-6 and TRBJ1-2; D is perhaps TRBD1 (5 bases). Germline loops: CDR1 SGHDT, CDR2 YYEEEE. Trimming cost V 2 bases and J 4 bases, with 18 bases left between them. The CDR3 loop spans 16 amino acids. CDR3 loop: CASSFGERYRFYGYTF. CDR3 nucleotide sequence: TGTGCCAGCAGCTTTGGGGAAAGATACAGGTTCTATGGCTACACCTTC.

This sequence joins TRBV30 and TRBJ2-2; D is undetermined. The V end lost 5 bases, the J end lost 0 bases, and 13 bases lay between the germline ends. Germline assignment: CDR1 GTSNPN and CDR2 SVGIG (reference sequence). The CDR3 consists of 15 residues. CDR3: CAWDKHVTNTGELFF. The CDR3 DNA reads TGTGCCTGGGATAAACACGTCACGAACACCGGGGAGCTGTTTTTT.

This clone was observed a single time. The chain links TRBV19 to TRBJ1-5; a possible D gene is TRBD1 (6 bases). Looked up from germline, CDR1 is LNHDA and CDR2 is SQIVND (reference sequence). V lost 9 bases and J lost 4, with 16 bases in between. The CDR3 is 14 amino acids. CDR3 protein: CASHGGAGNQPQHF. CDR3 nucleotides: TGTGCCAGCCATGGGGGGGCGGGGAATCAGCCCCAGCATTTT.

The rearrangement links TRBV6-5 to TRBJ1-2; D is ambiguous. Germline V gene sequence: CDR1 MNHEY, CDR2 SVGAGI. There are 14 residues in the CDR3. V was shortened by 2 bases and J by 4 bases, with 11 bases between the two germline ends. Here the CDR3 reads CASSYADGSYGYTF. For the CDR3, the DNA is TGTGCCAGCAGTTACGCGGATGGGAGCTATGGCTACACCTTC.

The CDR3 sequence is CASSSGTSGYNEQFF. The DNA for the CDR3 is TGTGCCAGCAGCTCCGGGACTAGCGGTTACAATGAGCAGTTCTTC. The rearrangement joins TRBV5-4 to TRBJ2-1; 11 nucleotides match TRBD2. The CDR3 is 15 residues long. V was clipped by 3 bases and J by 4 bases; unmatched bases: 3. Germline V CDR1 and CDR2: SGHNT, YYREEE (reference sequence). Using reference TRBV5-4 and TRBJ2-1 for the parts outside the CDR3, the full variable domain is ETGVTQSPTHLIKTRGQQVTLRCSSQSGHNTVSWYQQALGQGPQFIFQYYREEENGRGNFPPRFSGLQFPNYSSELNVNALELDDSALYLCASSSGTSGYNEQFFGPGTRLTVL.

This sequence joins TRBV11-3 and TRBJ2-1; D is possibly TRBD2 (6 bases). Trimming stripped 1 base from V and 5 bases from J, with 6 bases between. The CDR3 is 13 amino acids. Per the germline V gene, CDR1 is SGHNT and CDR2 is YENEEA. The CDR3 here is CASSLGEDNEQFF. CDR3 DNA: TGTGCCAGCAGCTTAGGGGAGGACAATGAGCAGTTCTTC.

As to this clone: The same CDR3 also results from other DNA sequences found in this sample. The chain uses TRBV4-3 and TRBJ2-7; D is perhaps TRBD2 (5 bases). Looked up from germline, CDR1 is LGHNA and CDR2 is YSLEER. This CDR3 comprises 14 residues. The germline V and J ends were trimmed by 0 bases and 1 base, with 7 bases remaining between them. This chain's CDR3 is CASSQDEGSYEQYF. CDR3 in DNA: TGCGCCAGCAGCCAAGATGAGGGTTCCTACGAGCAGTACTTC.

As to this clone: This specimen includes other DNA sequences encoding the same CDR3. V usage is TRBV6-5 and J usage is TRBJ1-1; maybe TRBD1 (6 bases). Germline V gene lookup returns CDR1 MNHEY and CDR2 SVGAGI. V was shortened by 0 bases and J by 1 base, with 9 bases between the two germline ends. This CDR3 has 15 residues. CDR3 region: CASSYSGRGNTEAFF. Here the CDR3 DNA reads TGTGCCAGCAGTTACTCGGGCAGGGGGAACACTGAAGCTTTCTTT.

The CDR3 bases are TGTGCCAGCAGTTACCTAGACAGAGCCCACTACGAGCAGTACTTC. Its protein product is CASSYLDRAHYEQYF. The rearrangement links TRBV6-7 to TRBJ2-7; D possibly corresponds to TRBD1 (5 bases). TRBV6-7 is an open reading frame, and its role is uncertain. Trimming took off 2 bases at V and 3 bases at J, with 14 bases between the two ends. The CDR3 totals 15 residues.

The V gene is TRBV30, the J gene TRBJ2-7; 8 nucleotides match TRBD1. V lost 0 bases and J lost 3; bases outside the gene matches: 7. The CDR3 has 15 residues. CDR1 is GTSNPN, CDR2 SVGIG, per germline (reference sequence). The CDR3 DNA is TGTGCCTGGAGTGTAGGGACAGGACAATTCTACGAGCAGTACTTC. Protein product: CAWSVGTGQFYEQYF.

This clone was recorded only once. CDR3 protein: CATSRGTASGGELFF. CDR3 bases: TGTGCCACCAGCCGCGGGACAGCCTCGGGAGGAGAACTGTTTTTT. This chain joins TRBV15 and TRBJ1-4, with 7 bases aligning to TRBD1. The ends lost 5 bases at V and 12 bases at J; junction bases unmatched: 15. CDR3 length: 15 amino acids. In germline, CDR1 is LNHNV, CDR2 YYDKDF (reference sequence).

The genes are TRBV15 and TRBJ1-5; unclear D gene. This CDR3 spans 18 amino acids. CDR1 LNHNV and CDR2 YYDKDF come from the germline V gene (reference sequence). Deletions cut 0 bases from V and 0 bases from J, with 15 bases between. CDR3 coding DNA: TGTGCCACCAGCAGAGACCCGGACCCAATTTATAGCAATCAGCCCCAGCATTTT. Amino acid sequence: CATSRDPDPIYSNQPQHF.

The chain carries TRBV28 and TRBJ1-3; D gene ambiguous. Germline values: CDR1 MDHEN, CDR2 SYDVKM. Between the trimmed V and J ends, which lost 5 bases and 4 bases, there was a span of 15 bases. This CDR3 has 15 amino acids. CDR3: CASSPNNEGGNTIYF. In DNA, the CDR3 is TGTGCCAGCAGTCCCAATAACGAGGGCGGAAACACCATATATTTT.

The rearrangement uses TRBV9 and TRBJ1-6; TRBD1 might be the D (5 bases). The CDR3 extends over 14 amino acids. V gave up 0 bases and J gave up 9 bases, with 10 bases separating them. Germline CDR1 and CDR2: SGDLS and YYNGEE. The CDR3 nucleotides are TGTGCCAGCAGCGTAGAAGGGGTAGGTTCACCCCTCCACTTT. Its translation: CASSVEGVGSPLHF.

The chain couples TRBV6-5 to TRBJ2-3; D not certain. Trimming took 5 bases from V and 4 from J, leaving 10 bases between them. This CDR3 region has 13 residues. Looked up from germline, CDR1 is MNHEY and CDR2 is SVGAGI. In DNA, the CDR3 is TGTGCCAGCAGTCACACGGACCCAGATACGCAGTATTTT. Translated: CASSHTDPDTQYF.

The CDR3 spells CASSLAGLEETQYF. The CDR3 region has the DNA TGTGCCAGCAGTTTAGCGGGGCTGGAAGAGACCCAGTACTTC. V and J are TRBV27 and TRBJ2-5; the D gene is possibly TRBD2 (6 bases). Germline-derived CDR1 and CDR2 are MNHEY and SMNVEV (reference sequence). With 2 bases removed from V and 3 bases from J, the gap between germline ends came to 10 bases. The length of the CDR3 is 14 residues.

About this clone: This same CDR3 is encoded by further DNA sequences in the sample. CDR3 nucleotide sequence: TGCAGCGTGGACTTAGCGGGAACACAAGAGACCCAGTACTTC. Translated, it gives CSVDLAGTQETQYF. V gene TRBV29-1 combines with J gene TRBJ2-5; 8 bases are a match to TRBD2. V lost 6 bases to trimming and J lost 2 bases; unmatched junction nucleotides: 8. The CDR3 consists of 14 residues. Looked up from germline, CDR1 is SQVTM and CDR2 is ANQGSEA. Supplemented by reference TRBV29-1 and TRBJ2-5, the full variable domain reads SAVISQKPSRDICQRGTSLTIQCQVDSQVTMMFWYRQQPGQSLTLIATANQGSEATYESGFVIDKFPISRPNLTFSTLTVSNMSPEDSSIYLCSVDLAGTQETQYFGPGTRLLVL.